A single count supports the clone carrying this T cell receptor (beta chain). The CDR3 covers 13 residues. Trimming took off 8 bases at V and 3 bases at J, with 11 bases between the two ends. The germline V gene encodes CDR1 MNHEY and CDR2 SVGAGI. This entry belongs to a study of PD-1 blockade in classical Hodgkin lymphoma. Generated by immunoSEQ multiplex PCR, the TCRdb table keeps only in-frame clones and is missing some. Of 25,000 to 30,000 clones in the sample, about 86% are singletons; the top ten hold approximately 6.3%. Relapse was seen in all patients after autologous stem cell transplantation, and brentuximab vedotin exposure was variable. CD8+ T cells were isolated from thawed PBMCs by magnetic negative selection. Complete response, partial response or progressive disease constituted the best responses recorded.

The starting material was CD8+ T cells from blood, obtained at baseline. The J gene is TRBJ1-5, the V gene TRBV6-5; maybe TRBD1 (5 bases). This TCR was recovered from a human donor with classical Hodgkin lymphoma. CDR3 residues: CASGPGLNQPQHF. For the CDR3, the DNA is TGTGCCAGCGGACCGGGACTCAATCAGCCCCAGCATTTT.